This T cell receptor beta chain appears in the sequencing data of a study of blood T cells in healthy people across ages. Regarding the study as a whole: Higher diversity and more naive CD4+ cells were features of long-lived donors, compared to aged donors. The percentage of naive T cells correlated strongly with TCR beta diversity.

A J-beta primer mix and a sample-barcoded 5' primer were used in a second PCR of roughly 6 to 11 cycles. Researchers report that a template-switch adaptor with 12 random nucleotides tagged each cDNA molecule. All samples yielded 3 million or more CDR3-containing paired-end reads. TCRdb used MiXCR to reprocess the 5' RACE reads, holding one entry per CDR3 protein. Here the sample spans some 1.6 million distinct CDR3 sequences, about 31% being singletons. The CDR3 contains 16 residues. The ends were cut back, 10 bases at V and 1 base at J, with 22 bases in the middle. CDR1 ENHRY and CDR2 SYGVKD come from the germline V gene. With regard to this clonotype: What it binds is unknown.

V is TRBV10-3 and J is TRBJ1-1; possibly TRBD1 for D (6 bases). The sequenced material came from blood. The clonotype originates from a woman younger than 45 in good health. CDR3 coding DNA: TGTGCCACCAAGGACAGTCTATACTCGACGAACACTGAAGCTTTCTTT. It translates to CATKDSLYSTNTEAFF.